This note documents a single T cell receptor (beta chain) sequence. The count of this clone is one. No cognate antigen has been identified for it. Base-call qualities are not available, and no considerably larger clone is one nucleotide away. The CDR3 spans 14 residues, from the cysteine through the phenylalanine. Solely the CDR3 DNA is kept, with 42 bases framed from the first base. CDR1 and CDR2 were assigned from the germline V gene as SGHAT and FQNNGV. Germline trimming: 5 bases from V, 3 bases from J; junction bases outside gene matches: 2. The cohort comprised some 680 healthy bone marrow donors. At the time of sampling, all cohort members were nominally healthy, though unrecorded immune exposures were likely present. The donor was CMV seropositive and was included in the group of 250 to 350 seropositive cohort members. Each donor provided a peripheral blood sample, and peripheral blood mononuclear cells were used for TCR beta sequencing. Genomic DNA extraction from the blood cell samples was performed with the Qiagen DNeasy Blood Extraction Kit.

These data come from a study of cytomegalovirus exposure and HLA in healthy donors (dated by TCRdb to between 2016 and 2019). With regard to the full study: An earlier analysis of a few hundred of the donors reported about 260 Gb of sequence data and 95 million to 120 million unique TCR beta sequences obtained from 180 million or so T cells. An early release covering roughly 580 HLA-typed donors comprised around 300 gigabases of sequencing data and approximately 85 million unique TCR sequences. Of the roughly 400 genotyped donors, less than 90% were placed in the genetic ancestry cluster associated with self-reported Caucasian donors. The aim of the study was to test whether cataloging public T cell receptors could identify signatures of past pathogen exposure. The T cell repertoires of around 670 subjects were profiled by immunosequencing and related to cytomegalovirus serostatus. Besides the first cohort of about 730 subjects, a separate validation cohort made up of 120 different subjects was used. The study combined high-throughput TCR immunosequencing, statistical association of individual TCRs with disease status, and machine learning to predict cytomegalovirus infection status. In a later analysis, previously published TCR beta repertoires from 500 to 750 donors were re-analyzed and high-resolution HLA genotyping was added so that TCR occurrence patterns could be studied. The later analysis used no new phenotypic data to find candidate immune exposures, relying instead on TCR beta sequences and their occurrence across donors. In an earlier analysis of a few hundred of the donors, high-throughput TCR beta sequencing was used to judge whether each TCR beta V gene segment behaved as functional or pseudogenic. Donor age, sex, ethnicity and CMV serostatus were compiled together with the repertoire data. A later genetic analysis used genome-wide SNP genotypes for about 65% of the roughly 670 donors, treating that subset as a discovery cohort. Every repertoire in the discovery cohort had been generated on one and the same sequencing platform. Class I and class II HLA loci were covered by the typing at four-digit resolution. The number of typed donors differed by locus: about 620-630 for A, B, C, DRB1 and DQB1; approximately 520 for DQA1; 606 for DPA1; and some 450 for DPB1. A handful of DR-DQ haplotypes were handled as single units for association and clustering because linkage in the cohort was strong. Among about 390 genotyped donors of the cohort, an average of roughly 240,000 unique TCR beta nucleotide sequences were sequenced per donor, around 20% of them non-productive. Points the paper makes about the study in general: The classifier was reported to diagnose cytomegalovirus status with high specificity and sensitivity in both the original and validation cohorts. Correlated functional status among segregating V segments might be attributable to linkage disequilibrium, but an unknown experimental factor could not be ruled out. An earlier analysis of approximately 570 of the donors showed that most TCR beta V segments appeared in productive rearrangements either about 87% or about 30% of the time, which broadly matched IMGT annotations. The cohort was sequenced for TCR beta chains only, and without alpha or paired-chain data the features that could be detected were limited. It was suggested by the authors that the approach could potentially be generalized to other disease states and immunological phenotypes. A few of the identified cytomegalovirus-associated TCR beta chains were confirmed in vitro to be specific for cytomegalovirus antigens. A cluster of highly shared sequence variants was judged likely to be a technical artifact of the sequencing pipeline. Roughly uniform sequencing depth across donors was assumed in presence/absence analyses, although this assumption may not hold. A later analysis associated about 18,000 TCR beta sequences with specific HLA alleles at a false discovery rate of 0.05. In a later analysis, HLA-associated TCR beta chains were found to be more clonally expanded and to have lower generation probabilities than equally common non-associated chains. Immune exposure information for the cohort was limited to CMV serostatus. Because counts were too low, about 15 rarely observed V segments, including chromosome 9 orphons, were left out of the earlier analysis of 587 of the donors. A further reported finding was that TCR beta sequences accurately predicted the HLA-A and HLA-B alleles for most subjects in the first cohort. In the study, 150 to 200 TCR beta chains were listed as associated with cytomegalovirus. Assigning TCR associations to individual alleles was difficult when HLA alleles, especially DR and DQ, strongly co-occurred. In a later genetic analysis, a missense DCLRE1C variant was associated with V-gene and J-gene trimming of TCR beta chains, and the association was replicated in an independent cohort. The 87-base-pair reads could not distinguish some IMGT-functional V segments, including TRBV6-2 and TRBV6-3, so those segments were excluded. According to a later analysis, most CMV-associated TCR beta chains appeared to be HLA-restricted, and the HLA associations seemed to be driven largely by CMV exposure. In a later analysis, the rate of TCR association differed among HLA loci, with DRB1 alleles having the most associated TCRs and HLA-C alleles having the fewest. Because some donors lacked HLA typing at each locus, the association tests relied only on the typed subset. A later genetic analysis reported fewer N-insertions in productive TCRs among donors in an Asian-associated ancestry cluster than the roughly 620-donor mean. In a later analysis, several top co-occurrence clusters were reported to appear linked to parvovirus B19, influenza, CMV and Epstein-Barr virus. Most TCR sequences were observed very rarely across donors, whereas some public TCRs were present in many individuals.

Library generation was performed with the immunoSEQ multiplex PCR assay. A mixture of 60 forward primers for TCR Vbeta segments and 13 reverse primers for TCR Jbeta segments was used in the multiplex PCR. The CDR3 region of rearranged TCR beta genes was amplified from genomic DNA with a multiplex PCR assay. The Illumina HiSeq System was used to sequence the amplified TCR beta libraries as 87-base-pair reads. The original pipeline was this. A later analysis tallied 75 million to 85 million unique TCR beta chains across the roughly 610 repertoires, and 10 million to 11 million of those chains were shared by two or more donors. To remove PCR and sequencing errors, raw reads were error-corrected and collapsed into unique sequences using a nearest-neighbor algorithm that merged closely related sequences. To assign V, D and J gene segments, CDR3 sequences were aligned to IMGT reference sequences. For a sequence to be retained, a match of at least six nucleotides to both a V gene segment and a J gene segment was required. A rearrangement counted as productive if the CDR3 had no stop codons and remained in frame with V and J, and every other rearrangement counted as non-productive. CDR3 was defined by IMGT convention, running from the second conserved V-encoded cysteine to the conserved J-encoded phenylalanine. The earlier analysis of about 560 of the donors excluded any sequence lacking an unambiguous match to a single V gene segment. An earlier analysis of several hundred of the donors classified V segments as functional when productive rearrangements were above 56.7% and as segregating when the standard deviation between donors was above 5%. To diagnose cytomegalovirus status from the catalog of TCR beta chain sequences, a statistical classification framework was built. V and J gene assignment, in a later analysis, came from comparing TCR nucleotide sequences with IMGT/GENE-DB human TR gene sequences. In a later analysis, CDR3 sequences and most-parsimonious VDJ recombination scenarios were assigned using the TCRdist pipeline. In a later analysis, each TCR beta chain was defined by its CDR3 amino acid sequence together with its V-gene family, and reads without a unique V-gene family were excluded. A later analysis removed roughly 590 highly shared, low-generation-probability nucleotide sequences to deal with suspected cross-contamination and a sequencing artifact. For each public chain, a later analysis derived a clonal expansion index from normalized ranks of inferred template counts within each repertoire. In a later analysis, generation probabilities were computed using a VDJ recombination model fitted to out-of-frame rearrangements, and the results were checked against IGoR. A later analysis scored TCR-TCR, TCR-HLA and TCR-CMV co-occurrence with hypergeometric tests, applying a repertoire-size bias correction to TCR pairs. A later analysis estimated false discovery rates by permuting HLA or CMV assignments 20 times. In a later analysis, co-occurring TCRs were grouped using DBSCAN, and TCRdist sequence similarity was added for clustering within HLA-allele-positive subsets. Repertoires with fewer than 30,000 or more than 120,000 public chains, plus five repertoires with anomalous nucleotide sharing, were excluded from co-occurrence clustering. TCRdb stores this immuneACCESS table with in-frame sequences only. Part of the clones is absent; in the studies checked, under half of the shortfall reflects unresolved V genes, and no reason is known for the rest. The DNA was the basis for D and trimming; V, J and clone size are from that table. The sample table holds approximately 77,000 clones, of which more than 55% were seen once. The ten largest clonotypes hold 4.9% of the sample.

Specimen: PBMCs. The source of this sequence is a man aged 55 to 70 in good health and CMV-seropositive. The chain is assembled from TRBV11-2 and TRBJ2-5; 11 bases in between match TRBD2. CDR3 region: CASSAGLAEETQYF. The sequence in DNA is TGTGCCAGCAGCGCGGGACTAGCGGAAGAGACCCAGTACTTC.